This TCR beta chain is drawn from a study of control samples from healthy donors and cancer patients (TCRdb year 2020). To note about this clone: It lacks a known antigen. Base qualities are not at hand, and no much larger clone is one base apart.

The CDR3 measures 14 amino acids from cysteine to phenylalanine. Left in the record is the CDR3 DNA by itself, 42 bases read in frame from the first base. The germline V gene provides CDR1 WSHSY and CDR2 SAAADI. Relative to germline, V is 4 bases shorter and J is 0 bases shorter, with 9 bases between their ends. Library construction relied on the immunoSEQ multiplex PCR assay. The clones in this table, taken by TCRdb from immuneACCESS, are in-frame only. Not every clone is retained; where verified, under half of the shortfall comes from an unresolved V gene, and the cause of the rest is unknown. The sample records some 210,000 clones, about nine tenths of which are singletons. 1.5% to 2% of the sample goes to the ten largest clones.

This receptor was obtained from a man aged 25-45 years in good health. The material sequenced was blood. The chain is made from TRBV10-2 and TRBJ1-2; no D segment can be confidently identified. The nucleotides read TGCGCCAGCAGTGTGGGCAGAACTAACTATGGCTACACCTTC. Its translation is CASSVGRTNYGYTF.